A single sample is the source of the 22 T cell receptor beta chains below, sequenced in a study of beta chain features in type 1 diabetes. Every isolated RNA sample was fully reverse transcribed, so sequencing captured expressed TCRB transcripts. Data came from immunoSEQ multiplex PCR; TCRdb stores just in-frame clones and leaves some out. The table has around 280,000 clones, 15% seen once. Study-wide results and caveats: Researchers report that Type 1 diabetes patients had moderately but significantly shorter TCRB CDR3s across all four CD4+ subsets.

Their cognate antigens are unknown. Sequencing was carried out using naive CD4+ T cells from blood. Every receptor here comes from a man aged 18 to 29 with type 1 diabetes.

This clone has a single count. The identical CDR3 is also encoded by other nucleotide sequences in the sample. The V gene is TRBV30, the J gene TRBJ2-5; D may be TRBD2 (6 bases). This CDR3 has 13 residues. V lost 2 bases to trimming and J lost 2 bases, with 9 bases between them. In germline, CDR1 is GTSNPN, CDR2 SVGIG (reference sequence). This CDR3 reads CAWSPSGQETQYF. Here the CDR3 DNA reads TGTGCCTGGAGTCCAAGCGGGCAAGAGACCCAGTACTTC.

In its sample, this clone was seen a few times. The rearrangement uses TRBV28 and TRBJ1-1, with D perhaps matching TRBD1 (5 bases). V lost 6 bases, J lost 0 bases, and 14 bases lay in between. Germline V gene lookup returns CDR1 MDHEN and CDR2 SYDVKM. This CDR3 contains 15 residues. The CDR3 bases are TGTGCCAGCAGAGCTAACCCAGGGATGAACACTGAAGCTTTCTTT. This encodes CASRANPGMNTEAFF.

The DNA of the CDR3 is TGTGCCAGCTCACCCGGGGAATTCAATCAGCCCCAGCATTTT. The encoded protein is CASSPGEFNQPQHF. The V gene is TRBV18, the J gene TRBJ1-5, with unresolved D. V was shortened by 3 bases and J by 3 bases, with 9 bases between the two germline ends. The CDR3 is made up of 14 amino acids. Germline V gene data show CDR1 as KGHSH and CDR2 as LQKENI.

This sequence joins TRBV4-1 and TRBJ2-4, with D maybe TRBD2 (6 bases). From germline, CDR1 is MGHRA and CDR2 YSYEKL. The CDR3 has 16 amino acids. Trimming stripped 2 bases from V and 1 base from J, with 12 bases between. CDR3 sequence (DNA): TGCGCCAGCAGCCAATTTACTGGGGGGGCCAAAAACATTCAGTACTTC. It codes for CASSQFTGGAKNIQYF.

This clone was detected only a few times. The CDR3 spells CASSPDRILRYGYTF. CDR3 nucleotides: TGCGCCAGCAGCCCAGACAGGATCTTACGCTATGGCTACACCTTC. The V gene is TRBV4-3, the J gene TRBJ1-2; D is possibly TRBD1 (6 bases). The CDR3 has 15 residues. V lost 4 bases, J lost 4 bases, and 16 bases lay in between. Germline CDR1 is LGHNA and CDR2 is YSLEER.

The CDR3 sequence: CASRLTGNTEAFF. CDR3 in DNA: TGTGCCAGCAGGCTGACAGGGAACACTGAAGCTTTCTTT. V is TRBV2 and J is TRBJ1-1; D perhaps matches TRBD1 (6 bases). Germline V gene data show CDR1 as SNHLY and CDR2 as FYNNEI. Trimming removed 6 bases at V and 1 base at J, with 9 bases between. The CDR3 has 13 amino acids.

The rearrangement uses TRBV5-6 and TRBJ2-7; perhaps TRBD1 as D (5 bases). The V end lost 1 base, the J end lost 4 bases, and 12 bases lay between the germline ends. Germline CDR1 is SGHDT and CDR2 is YYEEEE. The CDR3 has 14 residues. CDR3 amino acids: CASSLPGIGYEQYF. As DNA, the CDR3 is TGTGCCAGCAGCTTGCCAGGGATCGGATACGAGCAGTACTTC.

In nucleotides, the CDR3 is TGTGCCAGCAGATCAGGACAGGGGACCTCCTACAATGAGCAGTTCTTC. Amino acid sequence: CASRSGQGTSYNEQFF. The rearrangement links TRBV5-4 to TRBJ2-1; 9 bases align to TRBD1. There are 16 residues in the CDR3. V was clipped by 5 bases and J by 0 bases; unmatched bases: 6. In germline, CDR1 is SGHNT, CDR2 YYREEE (reference sequence).

The chain combines TRBV7-2 with TRBJ2-7; 12 bases map to TRBD2. Looked up from germline, CDR1 is SGHTA and CDR2 is FQGNSA. With V trimmed by 5 bases and J by 3 bases, 5 bases remained unmatched. This CDR3 has 15 residues. The CDR3 bases are TGTGCCAGCAGCCAAGGACTAGCGGGACGCTACGAGCAGTACTTC. Encoded protein: CASSQGLAGRYEQYF.

The V gene is TRBV7-2, the J gene TRBJ1-1, with TRBD1 matching over 9 bases. Germline V gene sequence: CDR1 SGHTA, CDR2 FQGNSA. The CDR3 sequence is 14 residues long. Trimming removed 5 bases from V and 10 bases from J; junction bases left unmatched: 11. CDR3 sequence (DNA): TGTGCCAGCAGCCCCGGGACAGGGTATAGAGGAGCTTTCTTT. Translated: CASSPGTGYRGAFF.

The chain joins TRBV30 to TRBJ1-2; D not certain. The germline CDR1 and CDR2 sequences are GTSNPN and SVGIG (reference sequence). Trimming stripped 3 bases from V and 6 bases from J, with 14 bases between. The CDR3 consists of 13 residues. The CDR3 reads CAWRFPATNGYTF. The CDR3 DNA is TGTGCCTGGAGGTTTCCGGCCACTAATGGCTACACCTTC. Full variable domain (remainder filled in from reference TRBV30 and TRBJ1-2): SQTIHQWPATLVQPVGSPLSLECTVEGTSNPNLYWYRQAAGRGLQLLFYSVGIGQISSEVPQNLSASRPQDRQFILSSKKLLLSDSGFYLCAWRFPATNGYTFGSGTRLTVV.

The genes are TRBV4-3 and TRBJ1-1; a weak D match, TRBD1 (5 bases). The CDR3 runs 13 residues. Germline-derived CDR1 and CDR2 are LGHNA and YSLEER. Trimming removed 5 bases at V and 5 bases at J, with 12 bases between. DNA for the CDR3: TGCGCCAGCAGCTCCCAGGGTGGGACTGAAGCTTTCTTT. Protein sequence: CASSSQGGTEAFF.

The chain carries TRBV30 and TRBJ1-5; D is ambiguous. Trimming pared 2 bases from V and 0 bases from J, leaving 5 bases between. Germline loops: CDR1 GTSNPN, CDR2 SVGIG (reference sequence). CDR3 length: 13 residues. CDR3: CAWSLSSNQPQHF. For the CDR3, the DNA is TGTGCCTGGAGTCTGAGTAGCAATCAGCCCCAGCATTTT.

This clone has more than one count but fewer than ten. This chain connects TRBV18 to TRBJ2-7; 7 bases align to TRBD1. CDR1 and CDR2 from the germline V gene are KGHSH and LQKENI. The V gene end was trimmed by 4 bases and the J gene end by 4 bases; junction bases not matched to a gene: 4. The CDR3 length is 13 residues. As DNA, the CDR3 is TGTGCCAGCTCACGACAGGGCTGGTACGAGCAGTACTTC. Residues: CASSRQGWYEQYF.

The chain is built from TRBV25-1 and TRBJ2-2; D may be TRBD2 (5 bases). The V and J ends lost 3 bases and 0 bases respectively, with 11 bases between them. Germline V gene lookup returns CDR1 MGHDK and CDR2 SYGVNS. The CDR3 is made up of 16 amino acids. CDR3 protein: CASSDVRVANTGELFF. Written as DNA, the CDR3 is TGTGCCAGCAGTGATGTGAGGGTCGCGAACACCGGGGAGCTGTTTTTT.

V usage is TRBV29-1 and J usage is TRBJ1-2, with a tentative D call TRBD1 (5 bases). V dropped 5 bases and J dropped 7 bases, with 20 bases sitting between them. The germline gives CDR1 SQVTM, CDR2 ANQGSEA. There are 14 residues in the CDR3. The CDR3 spells CSVTRGVNTGGYTF. In DNA, the CDR3 is TGCAGCGTTACAAGGGGCGTTAACACAGGTGGCTACACCTTC.

This clone occurred a few times. The rearrangement uses TRBV12-5 and TRBJ2-3; TRBD2 agrees at 8 bases. With V trimmed by 6 bases and J by 0 bases, 8 bases remained unmatched. The CDR3 consists of 16 residues. CDR1 and CDR2 from the germline V gene are LGHNT and FRNRAP. DNA for the CDR3: TGTGCTAGTGGCTCCACGGCTAGCGGGAGCACAGATACGCAGTATTTT. Translated: CASGSTASGSTDTQYF.

The chain links TRBV9 to TRBJ2-5, with 12 bases lining up with TRBD2. V trimming: 0 bases; J trimming: 4 bases; junction bases outside the gene matches: 7. CDR3 length equals 17 residues. From germline, CDR1 is SGDLS and CDR2 YYNGEE. CDR3 region: CASSVGRTSGMRETQYF. In nucleotides, the CDR3 is TGTGCCAGCAGCGTAGGTAGGACTAGCGGGATGCGAGAGACCCAGTACTTC.

The V and J genes are TRBV6-5 and TRBJ2-7; TRBD1 is a possible D gene (5 bases). V was trimmed by 6 bases and J by 0 bases, leaving 9 bases between them. CDR1 and CDR2 (germline): MNHEY, SVGAGI. The CDR3 has 13 residues. CDR3 in DNA: TGTGCCAGCAGCCACGACAGCTCCTACGAGCAGTACTTC. It specifies CASSHDSSYEQYF.

In its sample, this clone was seen a few times. The chain uses TRBV5-1 and TRBJ2-7; TRBD1 matches 7 bases. Losses at the gene ends were 5 bases for V and 3 bases for J; bases not matched to a gene: 8. This CDR3 has 14 amino acids. Germline V gene lookup returns CDR1 SGHRS and CDR2 YFSETQ. The CDR3 loop is CASRRQGEGYEQYF. The CDR3 DNA reads TGCGCCAGCAGGAGACAGGGAGAAGGCTACGAGCAGTACTTC.

This clone was counted only a few times. The chain carries TRBV4-2 and TRBJ2-5; 9 positions match TRBD2. V was clipped by 6 bases and J by 6 bases; unmatched bases: 8. Germline CDR1 LGHNA, CDR2 YNFKEQ. CDR3 length: 14 residues. The CDR3 DNA is TGTGCCAGCAGTCCTATAGCGGGAGATAAGACCCAGTACTTC. Translation: CASSPIAGDKTQYF.

This clone was counted between two and nine times. The chain combines TRBV7-9 with TRBJ2-1; D remains unclear. Germline CDR1 SEHNR, CDR2 FQNEAQ (reference sequence). The CDR3 is made up of 11 amino acids. With 5 bases removed from V and 6 bases from J, the gap between germline ends came to 5 bases. CDR3 bases: TGTGCCAGCAGCCGTTCCAATGAGCAGTTCTTC. Translating it yields CASSRSNEQFF.